A single sample is the source of the 12 T cell receptor beta chains below, sequenced in a study of metastatic and nonmetastatic thyroid tumors. MiXCR re-clonotyped the PCR reads for TCRdb. The table includes approximately 35,000 clones, about 10% detected once. Until they underwent thyroid surgery, no patient had received any treatment. Sequenced material: blood. These receptors originate from a female donor with papillary thyroid cancer or a benign thyroid nodule (not recorded which). Some clones in this sample may be carry-over from other donors' samples.

This chain links TRBV12-3 or TRBV12-4 with TRBJ1-2; 7 bases map to TRBD1. The CDR3 is 15 residues long. V trimming: 7 bases; J trimming: 0 bases; junction bases outside the gene matches: 8. The CDR3 DNA follows: TGTGCCAGCACCCTTCGGACAGGAGCTAACTATGGCTACACCTTC. This encodes CASTLRTGANYGYTF.

J is TRBJ2-3 and V is TRBV20-1; possible D gene TRBD2, 5 bases. The CDR3 has 16 residues. Trimming pared 0 bases from V and 2 bases from J, leaving 15 bases between. CDR1 is DFQATT and CDR2 is SNEGSKA in the germline V gene (reference sequence). This CDR3 is CSARDLSSQNTDTQYF. The CDR3 DNA reads as TGCAGTGCTAGAGATTTGTCTAGCCAGAACACAGATACGCAGTATTTT.

This clone was counted many times. The chain recombines TRBV20-1 with TRBJ2-5; TRBD1 matches 8 bases. There are 14 residues in the CDR3. V shed 2 bases, J shed 5 bases, and the junction held 7 bases outside the gene matches. Germline V lookup: CDR1 DFQATT, CDR2 SNEGSKA (reference sequence). The CDR3 sequence is CSARKDRVGETQYF. DNA of the CDR3: TGCAGTGCTAGAAAGGACAGGGTAGGGGAGACCCAGTACTTC.

This clone was counted between two and nine times. V and J are TRBV12-3 or TRBV12-4 and TRBJ2-1; D not certain. This CDR3 is built from 15 residues. V shed 3 bases and J shed 3 bases, with 12 bases lying between them. The CDR3 sequence: CASSLIGENYNEQFF. The CDR3 DNA reads as TGTGCCAGCAGTTTGATCGGCGAGAACTACAATGAGCAGTTCTTC.

This clone is medium-sized in the sample. V and J are TRBV12-3 or TRBV12-4 and TRBJ2-2; 7 bases agree with TRBD2. This CDR3 region has 16 residues. The ends lost 5 bases at V and 4 bases at J; junction bases unmatched: 10. CDR3 coding DNA: TGTGCCAGCAGTCGTAGCGGCTGGGGGGGCACCGGGGAGCTGTTTTTT. Translation: CASSRSGWGGTGELFF.

The chain recombines TRBV11-2 with TRBJ1-6; tentative D call: TRBD1 (6 bases). Germline V gene lookup returns CDR1 SGHAT and CDR2 FQNNGV. The CDR3 has 15 residues. V lost 1 base and J 7 bases, leaving 11 bases between the germline ends. CDR3 sequence: CASSLAPGQNSPLHF. The CDR3 coding sequence is TGTGCCAGCAGCTTAGCTCCGGGACAAAATTCACCCCTCCACTTT.

For the CDR3, the DNA is TGTGCCAGCAGTACGCTAGTCGTCACCGGGGAGCTGTTTTTT. Residues: CASSTLVVTGELFF. The chain uses TRBV6-1 and TRBJ2-2; D is undetermined. V dropped 5 bases and J dropped 4 bases, with 11 bases sitting between them. Looked up from germline, CDR1 is MNHNS and CDR2 is SASEGT. The CDR3 covers 14 residues.

This clone came up many times. The gene calls are TRBV10-3 and TRBJ1-1; no clear D gene. CDR3 length equals 12 residues. The germline V gene encodes CDR1 ENHRY and CDR2 SYGVKD. With 0 bases removed from V and 5 bases from J, the gap between germline ends came to 4 bases. DNA for the CDR3: TGTGCCATCAGTGAGTCGGAAACTGAAGCTTTCTTT. Encoded protein: CAISESETEAFF.

This clone was observed at least ten times. The CDR3 nucleotides read TGTGCCAGCAGCGTCGTCAGGTACGGGACAGGGCGCCGGGATGAGCAGTTCTTC. Protein: CASSVVRYGTGRRDEQFF. The gene calls are TRBV7-7 and TRBJ2-1; 9 bases agree with TRBD1. The CDR3 runs to 18 residues. CDR1 is SSHAT and CDR2 is FNYEAQ in the germline V gene (reference sequence). V was pared by 5 bases and J by 8 bases, with 19 bases of the junction left unmatched.

This clone was seen at least ten times. The V call is TRBV7-2, the J call TRBJ2-1; the D gene is possibly TRBD1 (6 bases). Trimming removed 0 bases from V and 9 bases from J, with 12 bases in between. The CDR3 has 14 residues. The germline gives CDR1 SGHTA, CDR2 FQGNSA. The CDR3 DNA reads TGTGCCAGCAGCTTAGCGGCAGGGGCCAGTGAGCAGTTCTTC. It yields the protein CASSLAAGASEQFF.

This clone was counted ten times or more. The gene calls are TRBV11-2 and TRBJ2-3; the D gene is possibly TRBD1 (6 bases). The CDR3 totals 16 residues. Germline CDR1 reads SGHAT; CDR2 reads FQNNGV. V was trimmed by 5 bases and J by 1 base, leaving 16 bases between them. The CDR3 spells CASSTATGLGTDTQYF. CDR3 bases: TGTGCCAGCAGCACCGCAACAGGGTTGGGCACAGATACGCAGTATTTT.

This clone was detected ten times or more. The J gene is TRBJ2-3, the V gene TRBV11-3; 9 nucleotides align to TRBD2. This CDR3 comprises 15 residues. Germline CDR1 is SGHNT and CDR2 is YENEEA. The J segment lost 5 bases and the V segment lost 0 bases, leaving 3 bases of the junction unmatched. The CDR3 spells CASSLEGGREDTQYF. The CDR3 DNA reads TGTGCCAGCAGCTTAGAGGGCGGGAGGGAAGATACGCAGTATTTT.